This TCR beta chain was documented in a study of cytomegalovirus exposure and HLA in healthy donors. Across the whole study: Of several hundred genotyped donors, 65% to 85% clustered with self-reported Caucasian donors.

Study results and caveats: Within a later analysis, the majority of CMV-associated TCR beta chains appeared HLA-restricted. The classifier, whose performance was assessed in both the original and validation cohorts, reportedly diagnosed cytomegalovirus status with high specificity and sensitivity.

Comments on this clone: Its antigen remains unidentified.

J gave up 4 bases and V 3 bases, and 3 bases lay outside the gene matches. Germline-derived CDR1 and CDR2 are SGHRS and YFSETQ. The CDR3 has 13 residues. Primers: 60 Vbeta forward and 13 Jbeta reverse. Sequencing was performed with immunoSEQ multiplex PCR; in TCRdb, only in-frame clones are kept and a portion is missing. The table records more than 95,000 clones, roughly 80% of them present only once. What was sequenced was PBMCs. This receptor was taken from a woman aged 40 to 50 in good health and CMV-seronegative. V usage is TRBV5-1 and J usage is TRBJ2-5, with TRBD1 matching 7 bases. The CDR3 coding sequence is TGCGCCAGCAGCTCCACAGGGGCAGAGACCCAGTACTTC. It codes for CASSSTGAETQYF.